These 20 T cell receptor beta chains share one sample of origin, sequenced in a study of early T cells in non-severe SARS-CoV-2 infection. TCRdb independently ran MiXCR on the 5' RACE reads; one entry per CDR3 protein. Of approximately 63,000 distinct CDR3 sequences in the sample, approximately 6% were seen once. This sample comprised whole blood, obtained at baseline. The origin of the receptors is an adult who was a healthcare worker with PCR-confirmed SARS-CoV-2 infection or an uninfected control (not recorded which).

This clonotype was picked up many times. The CDR3 is CATSPGGNTEAFF. In DNA form, the CDR3 reads TGTGCCACCAGTCCAGGGGGGAACACTGAAGCTTTCTTT. The rearrangement joins TRBV24-1 to TRBJ1-1; 7 positions match TRBD1. The CDR3 contains 13 residues. Trimming removed 6 bases from V and 1 base from J; junction bases left unmatched: 1. CDR1 and CDR2 (germline): KGHDR, SFDVKD.

Points on this clonotype: It may be a read error: a sequence one base away is much more abundant. The genes are TRBV6-5 and TRBJ2-1, with D tentatively TRBD2 (5 bases). V was cut by 6 bases and J by 7 bases, with 13 bases left in between. The CDR3 length is 13 residues. Germline CDR1 is MNHEY and CDR2 is SVGAGI. For the CDR3, the DNA is TGTGCCAGCAGACCCGGACTCTGGAATGAGCAGTTCTTC. It encodes CASRPGLWNEQFF.

This clonotype has a count of ten or more. The rearrangement links TRBV6-9 to TRBJ1-1; D is unresolved. Deletions cut 4 bases from V and 8 bases from J, with 11 bases between. This CDR3 region has 12 residues. Germline-derived CDR1 and CDR2 are MNHGY and SVAAGI. This CDR3 is CASSSTPLEAFF. CDR3 DNA sequence: TGTGCCAGCAGTTCCACCCCCCTCGAAGCTTTCTTT.

A few counts support this clonotype. The chain is built from TRBV29-1 and TRBJ2-1; possible D gene TRBD1, 6 bases. V gave up 4 bases and J gave up 6 bases, with 13 bases separating them. Germline values: CDR1 SQVTM, CDR2 ANQGSEA. CDR3 length: 13 residues. The CDR3 DNA reads TGCAGCGTTGGCCGGGGACATAGCAATGAGCAGTTCTTC. Translating it yields CSVGRGHSNEQFF.

The table lists this clonotype with a few counts. The chain recombines TRBV12-5 with TRBJ2-1, with D possibly being TRBD1 or TRBD2 (5 bases each). Germline V gene lookup returns CDR1 LGHNT and CDR2 FRNRAP. V lost 6 bases, J lost 7 bases, and 19 bases lay in between. The CDR3 is made up of 15 amino acids. CDR3 in DNA: TGTGCTAGTGGCCAGCTTGAGGGGTTTCCGAATGAGCAGTTCTTC. Encoded protein: CASGQLEGFPNEQFF.

There are many counts of this clonotype. This chain links TRBV12-3 or TRBV12-4 with TRBJ2-7, with D possibly matching TRBD1 (6 bases). V gave up 3 bases and J gave up 7 bases, with 13 bases separating them. The CDR3 length is 13 residues. The DNA for the CDR3 is TGTGCCAGCAGTTTCCAGGGGCTGTGGGAGCAGTACTTC. Amino acids: CASSFQGLWEQYF.

This clonotype was recorded at least ten times. The genes are TRBV20-1 and TRBJ1-5; D unresolved. CDR3 length: 13 residues. V gave up 3 bases and J gave up 7 bases, with 13 bases separating them. Looked up from germline, CDR1 is DFQATT and CDR2 is SNEGSKA (reference sequence). The CDR3 region is CSASEEVEQPQHF. DNA for the CDR3: TGCAGTGCTAGCGAGGAGGTCGAACAGCCCCAGCATTTT.

This clonotype was counted only a few times. This chain uses TRBV7-2 with TRBJ1-2; weak D call: TRBD1 (5 bases). The CDR3 has 15 amino acids. Trimming removed 5 bases from V and 6 bases from J, with 19 bases in between. Germline V gives CDR1 SGHTA, CDR2 FQGNSA. CDR3 sequence (DNA): TGTGCCAGCAGCCCTACGCGGGGCGGGAGTGATGGCTACACCTTC. Translation gives CASSPTRGGSDGYTF.

This clonotype was picked up many times. This sequence joins TRBV20-1 and TRBJ1-4; no clear D. Germline V gene data show CDR1 as DFQATT and CDR2 as SNEGSKA (reference sequence). Between the trimmed V and J ends, which lost 8 bases and 2 bases, there was a span of 9 bases. The CDR3 is 12 residues long. The CDR3 bases are TGCAGTCAGTCTGGGACTAATGAAAAACTGTTTTTT. Translating gives CSQSGTNEKLFF.

The rearrangement uses TRBV12-3 or TRBV12-4 and TRBJ2-7; D unresolved. V shed 7 bases and J shed 4 bases, with 8 bases lying between them. CDR3 length: 11 residues. CDR3 DNA sequence: TGTGCCAGCACCCTTGGTTACGAGCAGTACTTC. Translating it yields CASTLGYEQYF.

In its sample, this clonotype was seen many times. The chain couples TRBV4-1 to TRBJ1-6; D is undetermined. Looked up from germline, CDR1 is MGHRA and CDR2 is YSYEKL. The CDR3 contains 15 residues. Trimming pared 5 bases from V and 0 bases from J, leaving 8 bases between. The CDR3 DNA is TGCGCCAGCAGCGATGGGCTCTCCTATAATTCACCCCTCCACTTT. As protein: CASSDGLSYNSPLHF.

The V and J genes are TRBV25-1 and TRBJ2-7, with no clear D. This CDR3 region has 16 residues. Germline-derived CDR1 and CDR2 are MGHDK and SYGVNS. Trimming removed 1 base from V and 2 bases from J, with 15 bases in between. The CDR3 protein is CASSELGPFIAYEQYF. For the CDR3, the DNA is TGTGCCAGCAGTGAATTAGGTCCGTTTATCGCCTACGAGCAGTACTTC.

For this clonotype: It may be a read error: a sequence one base away is much more abundant. The missing conserved phenylalanine or tryptophan at the end of this CDR3 makes a read error likely. V is TRBV28 and J is TRBJ2-7, with D perhaps being TRBD1 or TRBD2 (5 bases each). V gave up 4 bases and J gave up 4 bases, with 17 bases separating them. Germline V gene sequence: CDR1 MDHEN, CDR2 SYDVKM. CDR3 length equals 15 residues. CDR3 in DNA: TGTGCCAGCAGTTCCCGGGACCGCACCCTATACGAGCAGTACTCC. Residues: CASSSRDRTLYEQYS.

The chain joins TRBV6-1 to TRBJ2-1; D not certain. Germline V gene lookup returns CDR1 MNHNS and CDR2 SASEGT. The CDR3 has 12 amino acids. V lost 6 bases and J 8 bases, leaving 11 bases between the germline ends. CDR3 sequence: CASRTFDDEQFF. CDR3 in DNA: TGTGCCAGCAGAACATTTGATGATGAGCAGTTCTTC.

This clonotype occurred many times. The rearrangement joins TRBV10-3 to TRBJ1-1; D is possibly TRBD1 (5 bases). Germline loops: CDR1 ENHRY, CDR2 SYGVKD. There are 13 residues in the CDR3. V lost 11 bases, J lost 3 bases, and 16 bases lay in between. CDR3 amino acids: CAASFLGDTEAFF. As DNA, the CDR3 is TGTGCCGCCTCCTTCCTAGGGGACACTGAAGCTTTCTTT.

This clonotype has ten or more counts. The gene calls are TRBV20-1 and TRBJ2-3, with D tentatively TRBD2 (5 bases). Per germline, CDR1 DFQATT and CDR2 SNEGSKA (reference sequence). The CDR3 length is 12 residues. V was pared by 6 bases and J by 0 bases, with 7 bases between. CDR3 sequence (DNA): TGCAGTGCCCGGACTAGCACAGATACGCAGTATTTT. Protein sequence: CSARTSTDTQYF.

In this sample, this clonotype turned up many times. CDR3 nucleotide sequence: TGCAGCGTTGAAATGCCTCCCTACGAGCAGTACTTC. It is translated as CSVEMPPYEQYF. This chain uses TRBV29-1 with TRBJ2-7, with unresolved D. The CDR3 extends over 12 amino acids. The V and J ends lost 2 bases and 2 bases respectively, with 7 bases between them. Germline CDR1 is SQVTM and CDR2 is ANQGSEA.

DNA for the CDR3: TGTGCCAGCAGTCTTATCCCAGCTGACAACACTGAAGCTTTCTTT. Its protein is CASSLIPADNTEAFF. The chain carries TRBV27 and TRBJ1-1; D is unresolved. Trimming took 5 bases from V and 2 from J, leaving 15 bases between them. CDR1 and CDR2 (germline): MNHEY, SMNVEV (reference sequence). The CDR3 runs to 15 residues.

As to this clonotype: Compared with germline, one end of the junction differs, possibly owing to a read error. The chain links TRBV14 to TRBJ2-3; TRBD1 is a possible D gene (6 bases). Per the germline V gene, CDR1 is SGHDN and CDR2 is FVKESK. The length of the CDR3 is 17 residues. Here the CDR3 DNA reads TGTGCCAGCATCCAAGACCGAGGGGGATGGAGCACAGATACGCAGTATTTT. It yields the protein CASIQDRGGWSTDTQYF. The full variable domain, its missing parts supplied by reference TRBV14 and TRBJ2-3, is EAGVTQFPSHSVIEKGQTVTLRCDPISGHDNLYWYRRVMGKEIKFLLHFVKESKQDESGMPNNRFLAERTGGTYSTLKVQPAELEDSGVYFCASIQDRGGWSTDTQYFGPGTRLTVL.

This clonotype showed up many times. V gene TRBV20-1 combines with J gene TRBJ2-1; the match to TRBD2 covers 7 bases. The CDR3 runs to 17 residues. V gave up 1 base and J gave up 1 base; unmatched junction bases: 10. Germline values: CDR1 DFQATT, CDR2 SNEGSKA (reference sequence). The CDR3 sequence: CSARVEAASGSYNEQFF. For the CDR3, the DNA is TGCAGTGCTAGAGTTGAAGCGGCTAGCGGATCCTACAATGAGCAGTTCTTC.